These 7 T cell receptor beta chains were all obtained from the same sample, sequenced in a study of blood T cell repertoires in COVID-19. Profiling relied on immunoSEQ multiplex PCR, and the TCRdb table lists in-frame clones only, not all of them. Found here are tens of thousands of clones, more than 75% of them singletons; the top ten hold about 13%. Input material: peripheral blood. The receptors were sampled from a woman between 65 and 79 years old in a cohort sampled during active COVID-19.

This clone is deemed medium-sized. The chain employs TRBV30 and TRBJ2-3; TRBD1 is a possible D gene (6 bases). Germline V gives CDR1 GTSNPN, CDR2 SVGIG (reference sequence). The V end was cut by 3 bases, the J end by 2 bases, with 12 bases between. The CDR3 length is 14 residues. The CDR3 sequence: CAWRQGPSTDTQYF. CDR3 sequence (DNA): TGTGCCTGGAGGCAGGGGCCGTCCACAGATACGCAGTATTTT.

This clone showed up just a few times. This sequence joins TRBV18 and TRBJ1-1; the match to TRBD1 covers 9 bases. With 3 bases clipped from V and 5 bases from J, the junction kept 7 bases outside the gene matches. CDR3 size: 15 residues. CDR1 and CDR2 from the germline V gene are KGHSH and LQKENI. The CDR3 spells CASSPGTGRLTEAFF. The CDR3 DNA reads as TGTGCCAGCTCACCTGGGACAGGGCGTCTTACTGAAGCTTTCTTT.

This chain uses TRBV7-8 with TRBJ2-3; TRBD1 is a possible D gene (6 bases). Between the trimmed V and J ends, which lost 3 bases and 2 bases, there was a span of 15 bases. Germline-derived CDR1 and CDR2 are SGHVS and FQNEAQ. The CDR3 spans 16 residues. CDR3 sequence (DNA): TGTGCCAGCAGCTTGATACAGGGTAGTTCCACAGATACGCAGTATTTT. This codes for CASSLIQGSSTDTQYF.

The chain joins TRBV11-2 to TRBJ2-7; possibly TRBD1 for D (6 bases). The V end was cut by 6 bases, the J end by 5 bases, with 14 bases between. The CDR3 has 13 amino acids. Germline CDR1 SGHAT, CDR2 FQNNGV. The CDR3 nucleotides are TGTGCCAGCAGTTCCCTACAGGGCCACGAGCAGTACTTC. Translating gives CASSSLQGHEQYF.

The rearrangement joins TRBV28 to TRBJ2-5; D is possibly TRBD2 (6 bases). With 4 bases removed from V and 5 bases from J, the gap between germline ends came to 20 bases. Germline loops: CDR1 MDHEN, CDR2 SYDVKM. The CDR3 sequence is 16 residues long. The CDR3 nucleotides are TGTGCCAGCAGTTCGCTTGGGGCGGGACTTCTGGAGACCCAGTACTTC. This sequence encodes CASSSLGAGLLETQYF.

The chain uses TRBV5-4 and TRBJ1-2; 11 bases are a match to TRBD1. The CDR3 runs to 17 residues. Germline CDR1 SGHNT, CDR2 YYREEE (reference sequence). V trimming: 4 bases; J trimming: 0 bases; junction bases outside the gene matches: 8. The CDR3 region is CASSPWTGGSANYGYTF. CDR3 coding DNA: TGTGCCAGCAGCCCCTGGACAGGGGGCTCCGCTAACTATGGCTACACCTTC.

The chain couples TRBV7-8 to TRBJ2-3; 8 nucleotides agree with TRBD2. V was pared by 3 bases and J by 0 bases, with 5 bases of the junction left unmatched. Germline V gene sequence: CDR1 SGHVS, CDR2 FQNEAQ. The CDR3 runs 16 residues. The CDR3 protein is CASSLLAGTSTDTQYF. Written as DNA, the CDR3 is TGTGCCAGCAGCTTGCTAGCGGGTACTAGCACAGATACGCAGTATTTT.